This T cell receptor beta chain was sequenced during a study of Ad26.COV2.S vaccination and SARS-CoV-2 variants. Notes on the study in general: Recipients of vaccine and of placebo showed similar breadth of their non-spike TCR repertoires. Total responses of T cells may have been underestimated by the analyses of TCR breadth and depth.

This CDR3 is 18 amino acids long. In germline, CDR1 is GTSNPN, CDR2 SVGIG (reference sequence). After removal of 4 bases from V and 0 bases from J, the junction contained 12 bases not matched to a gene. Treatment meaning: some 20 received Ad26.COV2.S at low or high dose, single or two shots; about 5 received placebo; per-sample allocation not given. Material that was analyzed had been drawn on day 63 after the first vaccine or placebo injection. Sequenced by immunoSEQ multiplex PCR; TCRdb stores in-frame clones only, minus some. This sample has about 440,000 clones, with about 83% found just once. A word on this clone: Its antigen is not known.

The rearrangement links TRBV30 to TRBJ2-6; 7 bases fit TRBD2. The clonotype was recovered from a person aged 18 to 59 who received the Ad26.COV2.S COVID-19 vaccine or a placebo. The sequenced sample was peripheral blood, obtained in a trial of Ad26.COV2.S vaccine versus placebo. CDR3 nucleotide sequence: TGTGCCTGGAATATGCTCCTGGGAGGGAACTCTGGGGCCAACGTCCTGACTTTC. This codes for CAWNMLLGGNSGANVLTF.